Shown below are 5 T cell receptor beta chains from a single sample sequenced in a study of blood T cell repertoires in COVID-19. Using immunoSEQ multiplex PCR, the repertoire was profiled, and TCRdb retains in-frame clones only, with some absent. Here the sample spans about 62,000 clones, approximately 90% being singletons. What was sequenced was peripheral blood. These receptors were taken from a woman aged 60-75 years with COVID-19, enrolled during active disease.

The V and J genes are TRBV28 and TRBJ1-2; weak D call: TRBD1 (6 bases). Germline values: CDR1 MDHEN, CDR2 SYDVKM. With 8 bases removed from V and 1 base from J, the gap between germline ends came to 14 bases. The CDR3 length is 14 residues. The CDR3 DNA is TGTGCCAGCCTTCCAGGGGCCGATAACTATGGCTACACCTTC. It encodes CASLPGADNYGYTF.

The chain uses TRBV15 and TRBJ1-4; D might be TRBD1 (6 bases). V shed 6 bases and J shed 5 bases, with 13 bases lying between them. Germline loops: CDR1 LNHNV, CDR2 YYDKDF (reference sequence). This CDR3 has 14 residues. The DNA for the CDR3 is TGTGCCACCAGTACAGCGGGACACAATGAAAAACTGTTTTTT. Its translation is CATSTAGHNEKLFF.

In this sample, this clone is medium-sized. The rearrangement uses TRBV14 and TRBJ2-7, with a tentative D call TRBD2 (5 bases). CDR1 is SGHDN and CDR2 is FVKESK in the germline V gene. This CDR3 is 12 amino acids long. V lost 10 bases, J lost 2 bases, and 12 bases lay in between. CDR3 loop: CAKPLTTYEQYF. In nucleotides, the CDR3 is TGTGCCAAGCCGTTGACTACCTACGAGCAGTACTTC.

The chain links TRBV18 to TRBJ2-2; 7 bases are shared with TRBD1. Trimming removed 5 bases from V and 4 bases from J; junction bases left unmatched: 7. Germline loops: CDR1 KGHSH, CDR2 LQKENI. The CDR3 covers 15 residues. CDR3 DNA sequence: TGTGCCAGCTCAGCCGGGACAGCCGCCACCGGGGAGCTGTTTTTT. It specifies CASSAGTAATGELFF.

J is TRBJ2-1 and V is TRBV19, with 8 bases matching TRBD1. In germline, CDR1 is LNHDA, CDR2 SQIVND (reference sequence). The CDR3 spans 17 residues. V was pared by 5 bases and J by 0 bases, with 9 bases of the junction left unmatched. The CDR3 nucleotides are TGTGCCAGTAGTCGCGATACAGGGGGAAGCTCCTACAATGAGCAGTTCTTC. It specifies CASSRDTGGSSYNEQFF. Full variable domain (rest looked up from reference TRBV19 and TRBJ2-1): DGGITQSPKYLFRKEGQNVTLSCEQNLNHDAMYWYRQDPGQGLRLIYYSQIVNDFQKGDIAEGYSVSREKKESFPLTVTSAQKNPTAFYLCASSRDTGGSSYNEQFFGPGTRLTVL.